These 24 T cell receptor beta chains originate from one sample sequenced in a study of blood T cell repertoires in COVID-19. Clones were read by immunoSEQ multiplex PCR, and TCRdb kept only the in-frame ones, dropping some. Seen here are roughly 140,000 clones, approximately 80% observed once, and the top ten hold approximately 9%. Sequencing was done on a sample of peripheral blood. Every receptor here comes from an elderly woman in a cohort sampled during active or convalescent COVID-19.

V usage is TRBV11-3 and J usage is TRBJ2-1; D perhaps matches TRBD1 (5 bases). Germline CDR1 SGHNT, CDR2 YENEEA. V gave up 4 bases and J gave up 5 bases, with 12 bases separating them. The CDR3 is 14 residues long. CDR3 nucleotides: TGTGCCAGCAGCTCCCGACAGAAACACAATGAGCAGTTCTTC. Its protein is CASSSRQKHNEQFF.

The V call is TRBV15, the J call TRBJ1-5; D perhaps matches TRBD1 (5 bases). V lost 3 bases and J 2 bases, leaving 14 bases between the germline ends. Germline CDR1 LNHNV, CDR2 YYDKDF (reference sequence). The CDR3 sequence is 16 residues long. Here the CDR3 DNA reads TGTGCCACCAGCAGTCCGTTGGGACTTGGCAATCAGCCCCAGCATTTT. This translates into CATSSPLGLGNQPQHF.

CDR3 protein: CASRYTGVFETQYF. The CDR3 DNA follows: TGTGCCAGCAGATACACAGGGGTTTTCGAGACCCAGTACTTC. This chain uses TRBV2 with TRBJ2-5, with 7 positions matching TRBD1. This CDR3 has 14 residues. Germline CDR1 and CDR2: SNHLY and FYNNEI. The junction had 9 bases not matched to a gene; V was cut back by 6 bases and J by 5 bases.

The J gene is TRBJ1-4, the V gene TRBV7-9, with 9 bases lining up with TRBD1. The CDR3 spans 17 residues. V shed 1 base, J shed 4 bases, and the junction held 7 bases outside the gene matches. CDR1 is SEHNR and CDR2 is FQNEAQ in the germline V gene (reference sequence). The CDR3 sequence: CASSLDRGPTYNEKLFF. CDR3 sequence (DNA): TGTGCCAGCAGCTTAGACAGGGGGCCCACTTATAATGAAAAACTGTTTTTT.

V gene TRBV18 combines with J gene TRBJ1-2; D unresolved. The CDR3 covers 11 residues. V lost 6 bases to trimming and J lost 3 bases, with 5 bases between them. From germline, CDR1 is KGHSH and CDR2 LQKENI. The CDR3 region is CASSPDYGYTF. The CDR3 coding sequence is TGTGCCAGCTCCCCGGACTATGGCTACACCTTC. The variable domain in full, with the rest retrieved from reference TRBV18 and TRBJ1-2, is NAGVMQNPRHLVRRRGQEARLRCSPMKGHSHVYWYRQLPEEGLKFMVYLQKENIIDESGMPKERFSAEFPKEGPSILRIQQVVRGDSAAYFCASSPDYGYTFGSGTRLTVV.

This clone appeared a single time. The chain has TRBV4-1 and TRBJ2-3; D is ambiguous. The length of the CDR3 is 12 residues. Trimming took off 3 bases at V and 6 bases at J, with 7 bases between the two ends. The germline gives CDR1 MGHRA, CDR2 YSYEKL. CDR3: CASSQALDTQYF. The CDR3 bases are TGCGCCAGCAGCCAGGCCCTGGATACGCAGTATTTT.

The chain has TRBV3-1 (or the pseudogene TRBV3-2) and TRBJ2-7; 7 bases map to TRBD2. V was pared by 0 bases and J by 0 bases, with 8 bases of the junction left unmatched. The CDR3 has 17 amino acids. Per germline, CDR1 LGHDT and CDR2 YNNKEL (reference sequence). The CDR3 sequence is CASSQDPWGGISYEQYF. The CDR3, as DNA: TGTGCCAGCAGCCAAGACCCCTGGGGGGGGATCTCCTACGAGCAGTACTTC.

The chain recombines TRBV24-1 with TRBJ1-1, with 12 nucleotides matching TRBD1. V lost 4 bases, J lost 6 bases, and 5 bases stayed unmatched. The germline CDR1 and CDR2 sequences are KGHDR and SFDVKD. CDR3 length equals 15 residues. The CDR3 bases are TGTGCCACCAGTGAGGGGACAGGGGGCGACTCTGAAGCTTTCTTT. It specifies CATSEGTGGDSEAFF.

This clone occurred once. The chain employs TRBV7-2 and TRBJ2-3; a possible D gene is TRBD2 (5 bases). The CDR3 length is 15 residues. Per germline, CDR1 SGHTA and CDR2 FQGNSA. Trimming left V 10 bases short and J 2 bases short, with 19 bases between. The CDR3 bases are TGTGCCAACACAAGAGTCGGACTCACCACAGATACGCAGTATTTT. Translating gives CANTRVGLTTDTQYF.

This rearrangement joins TRBV24-1 to TRBJ2-1, with 7 bases fitting TRBD1. The CDR3 length is 16 residues. V lost 2 bases to trimming and J lost 3 bases; unmatched junction nucleotides: 6. Germline-derived CDR1 and CDR2 are KGHDR and SFDVKD. The CDR3: CATSDYLGQNYNEQFF. DNA of the CDR3: TGTGCCACCAGTGATTACTTGGGACAGAACTACAATGAGCAGTTCTTC.

The rearrangement joins TRBV24-1 to TRBJ2-7; 9 bases agree with TRBD2. CDR3 length equals 16 residues. Unmatched junction bases numbered 8, after V lost 4 bases and J lost 2 bases. CDR1 and CDR2 (germline): KGHDR, SFDVKD. CDR3 protein: CATSDPRLADTYEQYV. Here the CDR3 DNA reads TGTGCCACCAGTGACCCCAGACTAGCGGATACCTACGAGCAGTACGTC.

This chain links TRBV5-1 with TRBJ2-1, with D perhaps matching TRBD1 (5 bases). There are 15 residues in the CDR3. Germline V gene data show CDR1 as SGHRS and CDR2 as YFSETQ. V dropped 0 bases and J dropped 7 bases, with 14 bases sitting between them. CDR3 sequence (DNA): TGCGCCAGCAGCTTGGAGGGGAATGTTTGGAATGAGCAGTTCTTC. Amino acids: CASSLEGNVWNEQFF.

This chain uses TRBV7-8 with TRBJ2-7; D is perhaps TRBD1 (6 bases). This CDR3 is built from 13 residues. V shed 4 bases and J shed 6 bases, with 13 bases lying between them. CDR1 is SGHVS, CDR2 FQNEAQ, per germline. The CDR3 loop reads CASSSNRVTEQYV. CDR3 sequence (DNA): TGTGCCAGCAGCTCGAACAGGGTAACCGAGCAGTACGTC.

V usage is TRBV9 and J usage is TRBJ2-3; D not resolved. V was pared by 3 bases and J by 5 bases, with 13 bases between. The CDR3 spans 14 residues. Germline V gives CDR1 SGDLS, CDR2 YYNGEE. CDR3 in DNA: TGTGCCAGCAGCGAGACCCCCTCGGGAGATACGCAGTATTTT. This gives the protein CASSETPSGDTQYF.

V and J are TRBV19 and TRBJ1-5, with no clear D. This CDR3 comprises 15 residues. V was pared by 1 base and J by 5 bases, with 12 bases between. Germline CDR1 is LNHDA and CDR2 is SQIVND (reference sequence). The CDR3 region is CASSIVENSYQPQHF. CDR3 in DNA: TGTGCCAGTAGTATAGTCGAGAACAGCTATCAGCCCCAGCATTTT.

This clone was seen only a few times. This chain links TRBV7-9 with TRBJ1-2, with D possibly being TRBD1 (5 bases). The V gene's germline CDR1 is SEHNR and CDR2 FQNEAQ (reference sequence). This CDR3 is built from 14 residues. V was clipped by 1 base and J by 4 bases, with 10 bases between them. The DNA of the CDR3 is TGTGCCAGCAGCTTAGTTTCAGGGTCCTATGGCTACACCTTC. Amino acids: CASSLVSGSYGYTF.

The rearrangement links TRBV5-1 to TRBJ2-2; D remains unclear. The CDR3 length is 13 residues. Germline CDR1 reads SGHRS; CDR2 reads YFSETQ. Deletions cut 0 bases from V and 5 bases from J, with 5 bases between. In DNA form, the CDR3 reads TGCGCCAGCAGCTTGGCCGTTACCGGGGAGCTGTTTTTT. Protein product: CASSLAVTGELFF.

This chain joins TRBV19 and TRBJ1-6; D is ambiguous. Per germline, CDR1 LNHDA and CDR2 SQIVND (reference sequence). Trimming removed 2 bases from V and 3 bases from J, with 5 bases in between. The CDR3 totals 14 residues. The CDR3 sequence: CASSIINYNSPLHF. The CDR3 DNA follows: TGTGCCAGTAGTATAATCAACTATAATTCACCCCTCCACTTT.

The chain employs TRBV6-5 and TRBJ2-2, with D possibly matching TRBD1 (5 bases). The CDR3 extends over 13 amino acids. Germline CDR1 reads MNHEY; CDR2 reads SVGAGI. Trimming removed 7 bases from V and 5 bases from J, with 11 bases in between. The CDR3 region has the DNA TGTGCCAGCAATCAGGGATTGACCGGGGAGCTGTTTTTT. Protein product: CASNQGLTGELFF.

The chain uses TRBV5-6 and TRBJ2-6, with a possible D match to TRBD2 (5 bases). From germline, CDR1 is SGHDT and CDR2 YYEEEE. V was cut by 3 bases and J by 3 bases, with 13 bases left in between. The CDR3 is made up of 16 amino acids. Written as DNA, the CDR3 is TGTGCCAGCAGCTACCCACACGGAGGTGGGGCCAACGTCCTGACTTTC. This sequence encodes CASSYPHGGGANVLTF.

This chain links TRBV18 with TRBJ1-2; 7 bases map to TRBD1. CDR3 size: 13 residues. Germline V gives CDR1 KGHSH, CDR2 LQKENI. V shed 3 bases and J 6 bases; nucleotides not matched to a gene: 4. Written as DNA, the CDR3 is TGTGCCAGCTCACCCAGGGACAGCGATGGCTACACCTTC. Translation gives CASSPRDSDGYTF.

J is TRBJ1-6 and V is TRBV3-1 (or the pseudogene TRBV3-2), with a possible D match to TRBD1 (5 bases). This CDR3 comprises 17 residues. V was clipped by 6 bases and J by 0 bases, with 15 bases between them. CDR1 is LGHDT, CDR2 YNNKEL, per germline (reference sequence). The CDR3 here is CASRPRDGSSYNSPLHF. DNA of the CDR3: TGTGCCAGCAGACCCCGGGACGGGAGCTCCTATAATTCACCCCTCCACTTT.

The rearrangement uses TRBV5-8 and TRBJ1-6; D might be TRBD1 (6 bases). V was cut by 5 bases and J by 9 bases, with 9 bases left in between. CDR1 and CDR2 (germline): SGHTS, YDEGEE. This CDR3 is built from 12 residues. The CDR3 here is CASRGQISPLHF. In DNA form, the CDR3 reads TGTGCCAGCAGAGGACAGATTTCACCCCTCCACTTT. Looking up the rest from reference TRBV5-8 and TRBJ1-6 gives the full variable domain: EAGVTQSPTHLIKTRGQQATLRCSPISGHTSVYWYQQALGLGLQFLLWYDEGEERNRGNFPPRFSGRQFPNYSSELNVNALELEDSALYLCASRGQISPLHFGNGTRLTVT.

V gene TRBV19 combines with J gene TRBJ2-4; 12 bases line up with TRBD1. With V trimmed by 7 bases and J by 5 bases, 3 bases remained unmatched. The CDR3 is 14 residues long. The germline CDR1 and CDR2 sequences are LNHDA and SQIVND (reference sequence). Written as DNA, the CDR3 is TGTGCCAGTACCCGGGACAGGGGGCAAAACATTCAGTACTTC. This codes for CASTRDRGQNIQYF.